A selection of T cell receptor beta chains follows, all from one sample in a study of cytotoxic CD8 clonotypes in ibrutinib-treated CLL. Assay: immunoSEQ multiplex PCR; the TCRdb copy retains only in-frame clones and omits some. The sample holds approximately 23,000 clones, around 75% seen once. This sample comprised PBMCs, obtained before ibrutinib treatment. The receptors were gathered from a human donor with chronic lymphocytic leukemia. Both conserved end residues are part of each CDR3. A D gene is named only where the DNA matches it firmly. Size tells how often a clone was seen (once, few, many) or the class of an expanded clone, and some rows leave it out.

D,V,size,length,J,DNA,CDR3
TRBD1,TRBV7-9,-,14,TRBJ2-1,TGTGCCAGCAGCTTCGGACAGGGGTTGAATGAGCAGTTCTTC,CASSFGQGLNEQFF
-,TRBV11-2,-,14,TRBJ1-5,TGTGCCAGCAGCCAGAAGGATAGCAATCAGCCCCAGCATTTT,CASSQKDSNQPQHF
-,TRBV10-3,-,14,TRBJ1-1,TGTGCCATCACTTTGGACGGAGTGATGACTGAAGCTTTCTTT,CAITLDGVMTEAFF
-,TRBV7-2,-,15,TRBJ2-1,TGTGCCAGCAGCTTAGCGGCGGGCGTCTACAATGAGCAGTTCTTC,CASSLAAGVYNEQFF
TRBD2,TRBV7-8,-,15,TRBJ2-7,TGTGCCAGCAGCTTAACGGGACTAGTCGGTTACGAGCAGTACTTC,CASSLTGLVGYEQYF
-,TRBV25-1,-,14,TRBJ1-3,TGTGCCAGCAGTGAACCCCAGTTAGGGGACACCATATATTTT,CASSEPQLGDTIYF
TRBD1,TRBV5-5,-,15,TRBJ1-5,TGTGCCAGCAGCCCAGCGACAGGGAGCAATCAGCCCCAGCATTTT,CASSPATGSNQPQHF
-,TRBV28,-,16,TRBJ2-3,TGTGCCAGCAGTTCTCCACAGGGTTGGGGCACAGATACGCAGTATTTT,CASSSPQGWGTDTQYF
TRBD1,TRBV2,-,14,TRBJ1-2,TGTGCCAGCAGTGTTGACAGGGCCAGCTATGGCTACACCTTC,CASSVDRASYGYTF
TRBD1,TRBV9,few,15,TRBJ2-7,TGTGCCAGCAGCGTAGGTGGACAGGGGCACTACGAGCAGTACTTC,CASSVGGQGHYEQYF
TRBD2,TRBV19,-,17,TRBJ2-1,TGTGCCAGTAGGGGAGGACAGGGACTAGCGGGGGGCAATGAGCAGTTCTTC,CASRGGQGLAGGNEQFF
-,TRBV6-6,-,13,TRBJ2-1,TGTGCCAGCAGAAGTCCCTCCTACAATGAGCAGTTCTTC,CASRSPSYNEQFF
-,TRBV6-6,once,15,TRBJ1-3,TGTGCCAGCAGTTACCGAGAAGCCTCTGGAAACACCATATATTTT,CASSYREASGNTIYF
-,TRBV28,-,16,TRBJ2-5,TGTGCCAGCAGTACCAGACAGGGGACTATTTGGGAGACCCAGTACTTC,CASSTRQGTIWETQYF
TRBD1,TRBV5-1,few,17,TRBJ1-4,TGCGCCAGCAGCGCTACTACAGGGGTGGTAACTAATGAAAAACTGTTTTTT,CASSATTGVVTNEKLFF
-,TRBV5-4,-,13,TRBJ2-7,TGTGCCAGCAGCTCAATCTCGGGGGACGAGCAGTACTTC,CASSSISGDEQYF
-,TRBV30,once,16,TRBJ2-7,TGTGCCTGGAGTGTACCCCCCGCAGCGTCGGCCTACGAGCAGTACTTC,CAWSVPPAASAYEQYF
-,TRBV19,-,11,TRBJ1-1,TGTGCAACACTTGGGCCCACTGAAGCTTTCTTT,CATLGPTEAFF
-,TRBV27,-,14,TRBJ2-2,TGTGCCAGCAGTTTCCGGCTGAACACCGGGGAGCTGTTTTTT,CASSFRLNTGELFF
TRBD1,TRBV5-4,-,14,TRBJ2-5,TGTGCCAGCAGCTTAACAGGGGGCCAAGAGACCCAGTACTTC,CASSLTGGQETQYF
TRBD2,TRBV7-9,-,16,TRBJ2-5,TGTGCCAGCAGCTTAGGTAGCGGGGGGTACCAAGAGACCCAGTACTTC,CASSLGSGGYQETQYF
TRBD1,TRBV4-1,-,15,TRBJ2-7,TGCGCCAGCAGCCAGCGAGCAACAGGGGTATACGAGCAGTACTTC,CASSQRATGVYEQYF
TRBD1,TRBV5-8,-,13,TRBJ2-7,TGTGCCAGCAGTAGGGACAGGGGGTACGAGCAGTACTTC,CASSRDRGYEQYF
-,TRBV10-2,-,12,TRBJ1-1,TGCGCCAGCAGCACCTCCGGGACGGAAGCTTTCTTT,CASSTSGTEAFF
-,TRBV19,-,16,TRBJ1-6,TGTGCCAGTAGTGTCCAGGGCGCAGATTATAATTCACCCCTCCACTTT,CASSVQGADYNSPLHF
-,TRBV18,-,14,TRBJ2-5,TGTGCCAGCTCACCTAGCGGCTCGTGGGAGACCCAGTACTTC,CASSPSGSWETQYF
TRBD2,TRBV6-5,-,14,TRBJ2-1,TGTGCCAGCAGCCCAGGGAGGGGCCTCTTGGGGCAGTTCTTC,CASSPGRGLLGQFF